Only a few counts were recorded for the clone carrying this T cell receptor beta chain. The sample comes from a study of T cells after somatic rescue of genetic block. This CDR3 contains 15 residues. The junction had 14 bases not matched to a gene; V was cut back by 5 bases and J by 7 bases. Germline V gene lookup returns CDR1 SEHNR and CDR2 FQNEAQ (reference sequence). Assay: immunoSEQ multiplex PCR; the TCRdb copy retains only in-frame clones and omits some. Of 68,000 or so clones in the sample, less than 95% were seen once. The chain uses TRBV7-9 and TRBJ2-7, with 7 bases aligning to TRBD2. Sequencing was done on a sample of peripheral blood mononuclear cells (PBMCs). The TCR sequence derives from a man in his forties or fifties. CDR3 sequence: CASSLVWGRGEEQYF. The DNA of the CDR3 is TGTGCCAGCAGCCTAGTGTGGGGGAGGGGTGAGGAGCAGTACTTC.